This TCR beta chain was found in a study of cytomegalovirus exposure and HLA in healthy donors. PCR primers comprised 60 Vbeta and 13 Jbeta primers. The data were produced by immunoSEQ multiplex PCR, yet TCRdb's version contains in-frame clones alone and is incomplete. The profile shows 150,000 to 200,000 clones, nearly 80% of them singletons. Regarding the study as a whole: A cluster of highly shared sequence variants was likely a sequencing artifact. Analysis performed later showed TCR beta chains linked to HLA being more clonally expanded than equally common others.

Points on this clone: Its antigen is not identified.

The CDR3 loop spans 14 amino acids. The sequence was collected from a young woman in good health and CMV-seropositive. V gene TRBV1 combines with J gene TRBJ2-5; the D segment call TRBD2 is taken from the table without a DNA check. The J call may be in error: the DNA end matches TRBJ2-7 better. TRBV1 is deemed a pseudogene. The sequencing sample was made of PBMCs. The CDR3 DNA reads as TGCACCAGCAGCCCCCCCTCGGTAGCCTACGAGCAGTACTTC. Translated, it gives CTSSPPSVAYEQYF.